Reported below is one TCR beta chain. Its antigen is unknown. Trimming removed 6 bases from V and 8 bases from J, with 11 bases in between. Germline lookup yields CDR1 SNHLY and CDR2 FYNNEI. This CDR3 comprises 13 residues. These data originate in a study of vaccination and CD4 T cells after COVID-19. Study summary: The post-vaccine samples came a median roughly 72 days after dose two (range 14 to 241). Control cultures were supplied with a CEFX pool, an HIV-1 Nef pool, or no peptide at all.

Researchers used the Oncomine TCR Beta short-read assay to sequence DNA from cultured CD4+ T cells. TCRdb recomputed calls from the PCR reads with MiXCR, one row per CDR3 protein. The data hold 15,000 to 20,000 distinct CDR3 sequences, with roughly 78% observed a single time. The treatment is: approximately 11-day PBMC culture with coronavirus spike peptide pools or control peptides (ViraFEST assay). Around 2.1 million PBMCs went into each well for culture with approximately 10 IU/ml IL-2 and 10 ug/ml peptide pools. The sample consisted of CD4+ T cells from blood, cultured in vitro, taken after SARS-CoV-2 vaccination. The sequence was obtained from a human donor who received a COVID-19 vaccine. This sequence joins TRBV2 and TRBJ1-6; D possibly corresponds to TRBD1 (6 bases). The DNA for the CDR3 is TGTGCCAGCAGGAGACAGGAGGATTCACCCCTCCACTTT. Residues: CASRRQEDSPLHF.